One sample yielded the 12 T cell receptor beta chains listed below, sequenced in a study of OX40 agonist ivuxolimab in advanced cancers. Library creation used the immunoSEQ multiplex PCR assay. TCRdb holds this immuneACCESS table with in-frame rearrangements only. Some clones are missing; in checked studies, unresolved V genes explain under half, and the rest has no known cause. The sample data list approximately 48,000 clones, and nearly 80% of these were observed just once. Roughly 3.9% of the sample comes from the top ten. The input for sequencing was CD4+ or CD8+ T cells sorted from blood, taken in a trial of the OX40 agonist ivuxolimab. The source of these receptors is an adult with an advanced solid tumor such as melanoma, head and neck, liver or kidney cancer.

J is TRBJ2-3 and V is TRBV10-3; 11 bases line up with TRBD2. V trimming: 6 bases; J trimming: 2 bases; junction bases outside the gene matches: 16. The CDR3 contains 19 residues. CDR1 is ENHRY, CDR2 SYGVKD, per germline. The CDR3 here is CAIRPSSGGPLKSTDTQYF. CDR3 sequence (DNA): TGTGCCATCAGGCCCTCTAGCGGGGGGCCGTTGAAATCCACAGATACGCAGTATTTT.

This chain uses TRBV19 with TRBJ2-7, with unresolved D. V was shortened by 4 bases and J by 3 bases, with 10 bases between the two germline ends. Germline V gene sequence: CDR1 LNHDA, CDR2 SQIVND (reference sequence). The CDR3 extends over 13 amino acids. The CDR3 reads CASSKGSFYEQYF. The CDR3 region has the DNA TGTGCCAGTAGTAAGGGCAGCTTCTACGAGCAGTACTTC.

The sample holds a few counts of this clone. CDR3 in amino acids: CASSFLGKRFNSPLHF. CDR3 in DNA: TGTGCCAGCAGTTTCTTAGGGAAGCGTTTTAATTCACCCCTCCACTTT. The chain uses TRBV27 and TRBJ1-6; D uncertain. The CDR3 is 16 residues long. Trimming took 3 bases from V and 6 from J, leaving 15 bases between them. Germline assignment: CDR1 MNHEY and CDR2 SMNVEV (reference sequence).

This clone was recorded only once. The chain couples TRBV5-1 to TRBJ1-1, with 8 nucleotides matching TRBD1. Looked up from germline, CDR1 is SGHRS and CDR2 is YFSETQ. This CDR3 region has 16 residues. Trimming took 3 bases from V and 0 from J; bases not matched to a gene: 7. CDR3 sequence reads: CASSWQGARVNTEAFF. In DNA, the CDR3 is TGCGCCAGCAGCTGGCAGGGGGCCCGCGTGAACACTGAAGCTTTCTTT.

V is TRBV5-1 and J is TRBJ2-2, with D unresolved. This CDR3 is 15 amino acids long. Germline CDR1 reads SGHRS; CDR2 reads YFSETQ. The V end lost 1 base, the J end lost 7 bases, and 14 bases lay between the germline ends. CDR3 bases: TGCGCCAGCAGCTTGAGTGGGGAAAGGAACGGGGAGCTGTTTTTT. Translating it yields CASSLSGERNGELFF.

V and J are TRBV5-4 and TRBJ2-7; D is perhaps TRBD1 or TRBD2 (5 bases each). Trimming removed 4 bases from V and 0 bases from J, with 11 bases in between. The CDR3 spans 14 residues. Looked up from germline, CDR1 is SGHNT and CDR2 is YYREEE (reference sequence). As DNA, the CDR3 is TGTGCCAGCAGCCCGGGACCTTACTCCTACGAGCAGTACTTC. Translated: CASSPGPYSYEQYF.

V gene TRBV6-5 combines with J gene TRBJ1-2; TRBD1 might be the D (6 bases). The CDR3 extends over 15 amino acids. V lost 8 bases, J lost 4 bases, and 20 bases lay in between. From germline, CDR1 is MNHEY and CDR2 SVGAGI. CDR3: CASVSLSGAGYGYTF. CDR3 sequence (DNA): TGTGCCAGCGTTTCATTATCGGGGGCAGGCTATGGCTACACCTTC.

J is TRBJ2-2 and V is TRBV6-1; possible D gene TRBD2, 6 bases. V dropped 6 bases and J dropped 6 bases, with 8 bases sitting between them. Germline-derived CDR1 and CDR2 are MNHNS and SASEGT. There are 12 residues in the CDR3. The DNA of the CDR3 is TGTGCCAGCAGGGGAGGATCCGGGGAGCTGTTTTTT. Its protein product is CASRGGSGELFF.

The V and J genes are TRBV11-2 and TRBJ2-2; 10 bases are shared with TRBD2. This CDR3 has 15 amino acids. J gave up 6 bases and V 3 bases, and 4 bases lay outside the gene matches. From germline, CDR1 is SGHAT and CDR2 FQNNGV. CDR3 coding DNA: TGTGCCAGCAGCTTGAGCGGGAGGGCTGCCGGGGAGCTGTTTTTT. Its translation: CASSLSGRAAGELFF.

This clone is a singleton in its sample. The chain recombines TRBV5-4 with TRBJ2-4, with 11 bases lining up with TRBD1. This CDR3 contains 17 residues. J lost 6 bases, V lost 4 bases, and 12 bases had no gene match. Germline V CDR1 and CDR2: SGHNT, YYREEE (reference sequence). CDR3 residues: CASSLRTGGILRNIQYF. DNA for the CDR3: TGTGCCAGCAGCCTACGGACAGGGGGCATTTTGAGAAACATTCAGTACTTC.

This rearrangement joins TRBV7-2 to TRBJ2-1; no clear D gene. CDR3 size: 12 residues. Germline lookup yields CDR1 SGHTA and CDR2 FQGNSA. Trimming stripped 2 bases from V and 7 bases from J, with 6 bases between. CDR3 nucleotides: TGTGCCAGCAGCTTAAAGCAGAATGAGCAGTTCTTC. Translation gives CASSLKQNEQFF.

The chain has TRBV19 and TRBJ1-1; tentatively, D is TRBD1 (6 bases). V lost 6 bases and J lost 3, with 11 bases in between. Germline CDR1 and CDR2: LNHDA and SQIVND (reference sequence). CDR3 length equals 13 residues. The CDR3 region has the DNA TGTGCCAGTAGAAACAGGGACGACACTGAAGCTTTCTTT. Its translation: CASRNRDDTEAFF.